This T cell receptor beta chain was captured in a study of neoadjuvant anti-PD-1 for oral cavity cancer. The germline V gene has CDR1 GTSNPN and CDR2 SVGIG (reference sequence). V was pared by 5 bases and J by 7 bases, with 17 bases between. The CDR3 sequence is 13 residues long. Some clones are missing from TCRdb's copy, which holds only in-frame ones; the method was immunoSEQ multiplex PCR. The sample includes 11,000 to 15,000 clones, roughly 71% of them seen just once. The sample consisted of PBMCs, taken before nivolumab (anti-PD-1) treatment. This sequence originates from a person between 40 and 85 years old with oral cavity squamous cell carcinoma. J is TRBJ2-5 and V is TRBV30, with a possible D match to TRBD2 (6 bases). In DNA, the CDR3 is TGTGCCTGGGGCCGGGACTCTCCCCGGACCCAGTACTTC. Protein product: CAWGRDSPRTQYF. Based on the CDR3 plus reference TRBV30 and TRBJ2-5, the full variable domain is SQTIHQWPATLVQPVGSPLSLECTVEGTSNPNLYWYRQAAGRGLQLLFYSVGIGQISSEVPQNLSASRPQDRQFILSSKKLLLSDSGFYLCAWGRDSPRTQYFGPGTRLLVL.